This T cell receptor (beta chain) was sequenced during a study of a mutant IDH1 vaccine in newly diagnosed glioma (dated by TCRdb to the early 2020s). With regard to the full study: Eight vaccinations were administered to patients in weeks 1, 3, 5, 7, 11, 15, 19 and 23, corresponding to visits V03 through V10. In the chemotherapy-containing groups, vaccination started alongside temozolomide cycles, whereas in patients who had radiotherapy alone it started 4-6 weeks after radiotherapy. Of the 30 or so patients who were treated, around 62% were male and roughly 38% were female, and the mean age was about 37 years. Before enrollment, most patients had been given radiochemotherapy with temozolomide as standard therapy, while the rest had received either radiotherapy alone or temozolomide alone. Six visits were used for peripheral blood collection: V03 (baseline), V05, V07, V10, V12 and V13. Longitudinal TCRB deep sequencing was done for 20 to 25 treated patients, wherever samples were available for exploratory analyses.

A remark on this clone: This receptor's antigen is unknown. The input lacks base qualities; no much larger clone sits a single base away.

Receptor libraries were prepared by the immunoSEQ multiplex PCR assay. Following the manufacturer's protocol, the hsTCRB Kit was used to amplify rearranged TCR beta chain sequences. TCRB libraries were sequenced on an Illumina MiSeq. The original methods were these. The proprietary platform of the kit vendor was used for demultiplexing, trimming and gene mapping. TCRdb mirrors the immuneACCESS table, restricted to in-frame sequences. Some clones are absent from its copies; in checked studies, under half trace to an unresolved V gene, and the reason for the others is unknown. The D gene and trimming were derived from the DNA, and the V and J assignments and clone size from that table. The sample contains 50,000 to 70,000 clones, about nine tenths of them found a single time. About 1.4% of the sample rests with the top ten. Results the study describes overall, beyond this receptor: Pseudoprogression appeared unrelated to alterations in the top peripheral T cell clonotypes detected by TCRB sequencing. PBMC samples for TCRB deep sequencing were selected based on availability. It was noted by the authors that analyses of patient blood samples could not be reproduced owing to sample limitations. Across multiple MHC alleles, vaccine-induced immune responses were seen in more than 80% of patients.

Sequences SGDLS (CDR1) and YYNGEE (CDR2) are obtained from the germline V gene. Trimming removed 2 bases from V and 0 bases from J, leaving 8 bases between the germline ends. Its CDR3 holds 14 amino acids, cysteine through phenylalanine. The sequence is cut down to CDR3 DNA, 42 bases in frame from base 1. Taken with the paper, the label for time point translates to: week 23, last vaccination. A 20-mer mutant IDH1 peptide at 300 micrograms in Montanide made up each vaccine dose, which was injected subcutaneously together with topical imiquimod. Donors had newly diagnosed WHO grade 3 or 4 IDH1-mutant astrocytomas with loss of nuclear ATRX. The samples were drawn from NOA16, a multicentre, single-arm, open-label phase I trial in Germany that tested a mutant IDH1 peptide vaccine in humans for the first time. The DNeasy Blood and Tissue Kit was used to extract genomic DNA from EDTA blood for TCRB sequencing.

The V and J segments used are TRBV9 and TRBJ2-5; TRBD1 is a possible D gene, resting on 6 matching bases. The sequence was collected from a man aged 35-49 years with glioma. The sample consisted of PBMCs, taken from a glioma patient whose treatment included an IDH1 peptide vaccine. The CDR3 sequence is CASSVQGYQETQYF. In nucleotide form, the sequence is TGTGCCAGCAGCGTCCAGGGGTACCAAGAGACCCAGTACTTC.